Below, one T cell receptor beta chain is given with its context. As yet, its antigen is unknown. These data come from a study of T-cell memory formation after mild COVID-19. Germline CDR1 SGHRS, CDR2 YFSETQ. This CDR3 is 15 amino acids long. The V end lost 0 bases, the J end lost 1 base, and 10 bases lay between the germline ends. Using its own MiXCR run on the 5' RACE reads, TCRdb lists one record per CDR3 protein. The data hold 250,000 to 400,000 distinct CDR3 sequences, with 13% to 15% observed a single time. General study results and limits: Clones which contracted sat mainly in CM and EM if CD4+, and in EMRA if CD8+. Nothing confirmed that second-wave clones peaking on day 37 were specific for SARS-CoV-2.

This clonotype originated in a man aged 18 to 29 who had mild COVID-19 (a few samples of this study predate the infection). Cell type and time point are not known. The chain couples TRBV5-1 to TRBJ1-1; D is uncertain. Material: PBMCs or a T cell subset sorted from them (not recorded which). The CDR3 here is CASSLALGRNTEAFF. The CDR3 DNA follows: TGCGCCAGCAGCTTGGCCCTGGGCCGGAACACTGAAGCTTTCTTT.